The rows below give T cell receptor beta chains drawn from one sample of a study of response to subunit inactivated influenza vaccine. TCRdb called the RT-PCR reads again in MiXCR, with one record for every CDR3 protein. This table has some 800,000 distinct CDR3 sequences, around 21% appearing once. This material consisted of PBMCs from blood, taken around 5 days after vaccination. Source of these receptors: a man aged 50-59 years who received an inactivated influenza vaccine. The CDR3 runs from the conserved cysteine through the conserved F or W. The D gene is left open where the match is weak. Expanded clones are given a class, and other clones once, few, many or no size at all.

V gene: TRBV7-6; J gene: TRBJ2-7; D gene: NA; clone size: few; CDR3 protein: CASSFGVAYEQYF; CDR3 DNA: TGTGCCAGCAGCTTCGGGGTGGCCTACGAGCAGTACTTC
V gene: TRBV12-3/TRBV12-4; J gene: TRBJ1-6; D gene: NA; clone size: many; CDR3 protein: CASSTGTTNSPLHF; CDR3 DNA: TGTGCCAGCAGTACCGGGACTACGAATTCACCCCTCCACTTT
V gene: TRBV4-3; J gene: TRBJ1-6; D gene: TRBD1; clone size: few; CDR3 protein: CASSQEGQGNSPLHF; CDR3 DNA: TGCGCCAGCAGCCAAGAGGGACAGGGCAATTCACCCCTCCACTTT
V gene: TRBV18; J gene: TRBJ2-1; D gene: TRBD2; clone size: few; CDR3 protein: CASSPPRGSSRRDEQFF; CDR3 DNA: TGTGCCAGCTCACCACCTCGCGGGAGCTCCAGGCGCGATGAGCAGTTCTTC
V gene: TRBV20-1; J gene: TRBJ2-5; D gene: TRBD2; clone size: many; CDR3 protein: CSAFSGVETQYF; CDR3 DNA: TGCAGTGCTTTCAGCGGGGTAGAGACCCAGTACTTC
V gene: TRBV2; J gene: TRBJ1-5; D gene: NA; clone size: NA; CDR3 protein: CASSERTFGQPQHF; CDR3 DNA: TGTGCCAGCAGTGAAAGAACCTTTGGGCAGCCCCAGCATTTT
V gene: TRBV5-1; J gene: TRBJ1-6; D gene: TRBD1; clone size: many; CDR3 protein: CASRRTGTDNSPLHF; CDR3 DNA: TGCGCCAGCAGACGAACCGGGACAGATAATTCACCCCTCCACTTT
V gene: TRBV28; J gene: TRBJ2-7; D gene: NA; clone size: few; CDR3 protein: CASSFVSRESYEQYF; CDR3 DNA: TGTGCCAGCAGTTTTGTGTCCAGGGAATCCTACGAGCAGTACTTC
V gene: TRBV10-3; J gene: TRBJ2-2; D gene: TRBD2; clone size: NA; CDR3 protein: CAIGTSGGASGELFF; CDR3 DNA: TGTGCCATCGGGACTAGCGGGGGGGCGTCCGGGGAGCTGTTTTTT
V gene: TRBV18; J gene: TRBJ1-3; D gene: NA; clone size: few; CDR3 protein: CASSPEGDTIYF; CDR3 DNA: TGTGCCAGCTCACCGGAGGGTGACACCATATATTTT
V gene: TRBV25-1; J gene: TRBJ1-6; D gene: TRBD1; clone size: few; CDR3 protein: CASSGWDRNNSPLHF; CDR3 DNA: TGTGCCAGCAGTGGGTGGGACAGAAATAATTCACCCCTCCACTTT
V gene: TRBV11-2; J gene: TRBJ1-4; D gene: NA; clone size: NA; CDR3 protein: CASSLPTEEKLFF; CDR3 DNA: TGTGCCAGCAGCTTGCCGACGGAGGAAAAACTGTTTTTT
V gene: TRBV28; J gene: TRBJ1-1; D gene: TRBD1; clone size: few; CDR3 protein: CASSAPLQGGAETEAFF; CDR3 DNA: TGTGCCAGCAGTGCCCCCCTACAGGGGGGCGCGGAGACTGAAGCTTTCTTT
V gene: TRBV27; J gene: TRBJ2-7; D gene: NA; clone size: NA; CDR3 protein: CASRSGAGREQYF; CDR3 DNA: TGTGCCAGCAGGTCGGGGGCAGGGCGCGAGCAGTACTTC
V gene: TRBV12-3/TRBV12-4; J gene: TRBJ1-1; D gene: TRBD1; clone size: many; CDR3 protein: CASSPGQPRGTEAFF; CDR3 DNA: TGTGCCAGCAGTCCGGGACAGCCTCGGGGCACTGAAGCTTTCTTT
V gene: TRBV4-1; J gene: TRBJ2-5; D gene: TRBD2; clone size: few; CDR3 protein: CASSFFGTGGKETQYF; CDR3 DNA: TGCGCCAGCAGCTTTTTTGGCACCGGGGGGAAAGAGACCCAGTACTTC
V gene: TRBV10-2; J gene: TRBJ2-7; D gene: NA; clone size: NA; CDR3 protein: CASSEFLPGTDHEQYF; CDR3 DNA: TGCGCCAGCAGTGAGTTTCTACCGGGAACAGACCACGAGCAGTACTTC
V gene: TRBV12-3/TRBV12-4; J gene: TRBJ2-2; D gene: NA; clone size: many; CDR3 protein: CASSLLDTGELFF; CDR3 DNA: TGTGCCAGCAGTTTACTAGACACCGGGGAGCTGTTTTTT